One sample yielded the 15 T cell receptor beta chains listed below, sequenced in a study of blood T cells in healthy people across ages. Primed by a sample-barcoded 5' primer and a J-beta primer mix, a second PCR proceeded for about 7 to 11 cycles. TCRdb redid the calling of the 5' RACE reads with MiXCR, one entry per CDR3 protein. The sample yields fewer than 1,000,000 distinct CDR3 sequences, around 43% seen once. The sequencing input was blood. Receptors were obtained from a man between 60 and 75 years old in good health.

This chain uses TRBV12-3 or TRBV12-4 with TRBJ1-2, with D uncertain. This CDR3 has 13 residues. Between the trimmed V and J ends, which lost 5 bases and 7 bases, there was a span of 14 bases. The CDR3 DNA is TGTGCCAGCAGTCCGAGTGTGGGGAGTGGCTACACCTTC. Its translation is CASSPSVGSGYTF.

The rearrangement joins TRBV10-3 to TRBJ1-1; TRBD1 matches at 8 bases. V gave up 7 bases and J gave up 0 bases; unmatched junction bases: 4. Germline CDR1 and CDR2: ENHRY and SYGVKD. The CDR3 has 14 amino acids. CDR3 DNA: TGTGCCATCAAAAAGACAGGGGTGAACACTGAAGCTTTCTTT. Translation: CAIKKTGVNTEAFF.

This chain joins TRBV4-3 and TRBJ2-1; D tentatively reads TRBD1 or TRBD2 (5 bases each). The CDR3 has 18 residues. Trimming pared 0 bases from V and 4 bases from J, leaving 19 bases between. Germline lookup yields CDR1 LGHNA and CDR2 YSLEER. CDR3 nucleotide sequence: TGCGCCAGCAGCCAAGAAGGGCAGCGGTTGGGGCTTTACAATGAGCAGTTCTTC. This sequence encodes CASSQEGQRLGLYNEQFF.

This clonotype has at least ten counts. The gene calls are TRBV4-3 and TRBJ2-7; possible D gene TRBD2, 6 bases. V was trimmed by 3 bases and J by 0 bases, leaving 12 bases between them. The CDR3 loop spans 15 amino acids. Germline assignment: CDR1 LGHNA and CDR2 YSLEER. CDR3 nucleotide sequence: TGCGCCAGCAGCCATCTAGCGCAGAGCTCCTACGAGCAGTACTTC. As protein: CASSHLAQSSYEQYF.

This clonotype was seen a handful of times. V and J are TRBV6-2 or TRBV6-3 and TRBJ2-6; 12 bases align to TRBD1. Germline CDR1 is MNHEY and CDR2 is SVGEGT. The J segment lost 3 bases and the V segment lost 3 bases, leaving 9 bases of the junction unmatched. CDR3 length: 19 amino acids. CDR3 nucleotide sequence: TGTGCCAGCAGTTATACCTCGGGGACAGGGGGCAGTGGGGCCAACGTCCTGACTTTC. Translation: CASSYTSGTGGSGANVLTF.

This clonotype was detected a few times. J is TRBJ2-6 and V is TRBV20-1, with D perhaps matching TRBD1 (6 bases). Trimming shortened V by 3 bases and J by 5 bases, and 8 bases separated the two germline ends. The CDR3 has 13 amino acids. Per germline, CDR1 DFQATT and CDR2 SNEGSKA (reference sequence). In DNA form, the CDR3 reads TGCAGTGCTAGTAGGGACAGGGCCAACGTCCTGACTTTC. Protein sequence: CSASRDRANVLTF.

This chain uses TRBV10-1 with TRBJ2-3; 9 bases map to TRBD2. V was clipped by 6 bases and J by 2 bases; unmatched bases: 9. The length of the CDR3 is 16 residues. Germline values: CDR1 WNHNN, CDR2 SYGVQD (reference sequence). The CDR3 DNA reads as TGCGCCAGCAGCAAGGGCCTAGCGGGAAACACAGATACGCAGTATTTT. Protein: CASSKGLAGNTDTQYF.

This clonotype showed up just a few times. The chain combines TRBV27 with TRBJ2-7, with D tentatively TRBD2 (6 bases). CDR1 and CDR2 (germline): MNHEY, SMNVEV (reference sequence). V lost 8 bases to trimming and J lost 0 bases, with 8 bases between them. This CDR3 is built from 12 residues. CDR3 in DNA: TGTGCCAGCGGGCGGGACTCCTACGAGCAGTACTTC. Residues: CASGRDSYEQYF.

This clonotype was observed a few times. This chain joins TRBV7-2 and TRBJ2-4; 7 bases map to TRBD2. The CDR3 spans 15 residues. From germline, CDR1 is SGHTA and CDR2 FQGNSA. V lost 5 bases and J lost 1; bases outside the gene matches: 5. The DNA of the CDR3 is TGTGCCAGCAGCCGGGACTACGGGGCCAAAAACATTCAGTACTTC. As protein: CASSRDYGAKNIQYF.

This clonotype was seen a few times. The chain uses TRBV4-1 and TRBJ2-5; D possibly corresponds to TRBD2 (5 bases). In germline, CDR1 is MGHRA, CDR2 YSYEKL. V lost 3 bases, J lost 4 bases, and 21 bases lay in between. The CDR3 loop spans 17 amino acids. In nucleotides, the CDR3 is TGCGCCAGCAGCCACCAAGTGACTCGGGGATCGGTAGAGACCCAGTACTTC. Amino acids: CASSHQVTRGSVETQYF.

This clonotype turned up a few times. This rearrangement joins TRBV20-1 to TRBJ2-5; 8 bases are shared with TRBD1. The J call may not be correct, given that the DNA end is closer to TRBJ2-7. Germline V gene data show CDR1 as DFQATT and CDR2 as SNEGSKA (reference sequence). CDR3 size: 14 residues. CDR3 DNA sequence: TGCAGTGCTAGAGGGGGCGCAGGGGGCGGCGAGCAGTACTTC. It translates to CSARGGAGGGEQYF.

This clonotype was counted between two and nine times. The gene calls are TRBV12-3 or TRBV12-4 and TRBJ2-1; 11 bases fit TRBD2. The length of the CDR3 is 15 residues. The J segment lost 7 bases and the V segment lost 4 bases, leaving 6 bases of the junction unmatched. The CDR3 coding sequence is TGTGCCAGCAGTTCCGTAGCGGGGGGGCCGAATGAGCAGTTCTTC. It yields the protein CASSSVAGGPNEQFF.

The chain carries TRBV6-2 or TRBV6-3 and TRBJ2-7, with a possible D match to TRBD1 (6 bases). The CDR3 is made up of 13 amino acids. Germline V gives CDR1 MNHEY, CDR2 SVGEGT. V was clipped by 6 bases and J by 0 bases, with 9 bases between them. The chain's CDR3 is CASSRQDSYEQYF. For the CDR3, the DNA is TGTGCCAGCAGCCGACAGGACTCCTACGAGCAGTACTTC.

The chain employs TRBV20-1 and TRBJ1-2, with D possibly TRBD1 on 6 matching bases. The CDR3 has 15 residues. Deletions cut 0 bases from V and 6 bases from J, with 17 bases between. Germline V gives CDR1 DFQATT, CDR2 SNEGSKA (reference sequence). The DNA of the CDR3 is TGCAGTGCTAGAGACCGGAGACAGGCGTTAAATGGCTACACCTTC. Translating it yields CSARDRRQALNGYTF.

In its sample, this clonotype was seen a few times. The chain carries TRBV10-3 and TRBJ1-5; TRBD1 is a possible D gene (5 bases). CDR1 and CDR2 from the germline V gene are ENHRY and SYGVKD. Trimming shortened V by 3 bases and J by 3 bases, and 9 bases separated the two germline ends. CDR3 length equals 14 residues. The CDR3 region is CAISERGDNQPQHF. The CDR3, as DNA: TGTGCCATCAGTGAAAGGGGCGACAATCAGCCCCAGCATTTT.